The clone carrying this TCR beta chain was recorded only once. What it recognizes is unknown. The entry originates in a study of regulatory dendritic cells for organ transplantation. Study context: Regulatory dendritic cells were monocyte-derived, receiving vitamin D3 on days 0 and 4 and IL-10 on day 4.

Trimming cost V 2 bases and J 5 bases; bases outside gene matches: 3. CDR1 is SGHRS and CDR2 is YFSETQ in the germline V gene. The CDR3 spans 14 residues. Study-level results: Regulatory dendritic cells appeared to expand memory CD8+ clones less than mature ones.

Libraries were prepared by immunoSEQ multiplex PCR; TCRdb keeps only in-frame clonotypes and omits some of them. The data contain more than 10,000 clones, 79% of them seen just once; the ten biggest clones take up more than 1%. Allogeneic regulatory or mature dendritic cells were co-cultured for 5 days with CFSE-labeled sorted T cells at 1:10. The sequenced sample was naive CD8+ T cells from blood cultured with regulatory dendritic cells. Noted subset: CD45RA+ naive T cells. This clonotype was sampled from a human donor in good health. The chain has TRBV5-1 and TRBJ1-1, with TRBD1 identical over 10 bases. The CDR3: CASSFRGQGTEAFF. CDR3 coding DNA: TGCGCCAGCAGCTTTAGGGGACAGGGGACTGAAGCTTTCTTT.